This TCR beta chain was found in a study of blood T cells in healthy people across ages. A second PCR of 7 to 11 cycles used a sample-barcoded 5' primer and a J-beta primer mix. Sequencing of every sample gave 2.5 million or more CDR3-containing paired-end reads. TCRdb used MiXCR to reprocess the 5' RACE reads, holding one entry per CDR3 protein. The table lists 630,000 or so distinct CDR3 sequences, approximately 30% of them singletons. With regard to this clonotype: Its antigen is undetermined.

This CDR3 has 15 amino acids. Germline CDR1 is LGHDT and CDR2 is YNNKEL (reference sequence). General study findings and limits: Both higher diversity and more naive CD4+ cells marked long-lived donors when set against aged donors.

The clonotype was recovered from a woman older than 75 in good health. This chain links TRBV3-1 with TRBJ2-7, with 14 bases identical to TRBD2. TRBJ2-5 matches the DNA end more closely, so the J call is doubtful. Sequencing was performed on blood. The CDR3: CASSTETSGRGTQYF. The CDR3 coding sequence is TGTGCCAGCAGCACAGAGACTAGCGGGAGGGGGACCCAGTACTTC.